Presented here are 8 T cell receptor beta chains from one specimen sequenced in a study of blood T cell repertoires in COVID-19. Produced via immunoSEQ multiplex PCR; TCRdb's table is partial and in-frame only. The sample lists roughly 60,000 clones, about 81% occurring once. The specimen was peripheral blood. The source of these receptors is a man older than 75 with acute or convalescent COVID-19.

The CDR3 here is CASSGGHNEKLFF. Written as DNA, the CDR3 is TGCGCCAGCAGCGGGGGACATAATGAAAAACTGTTTTTT. The rearrangement joins TRBV5-1 to TRBJ1-4, with a possible D match to TRBD1 (6 bases). The V and J ends lost 4 bases and 4 bases respectively, with 8 bases between them. The CDR3 is 13 amino acids. The germline gives CDR1 SGHRS, CDR2 YFSETQ.

This clone was observed once. The rearrangement joins TRBV9 to TRBJ1-2; TRBD1 matches 7 bases. Germline V gene sequence: CDR1 SGDLS, CDR2 YYNGEE. V dropped 5 bases and J dropped 2; count of bases not matched to a gene: 9. This CDR3 spans 15 amino acids. For the CDR3, the DNA is TGTGCCAGCAGTGTTACAGGGGAATCCAACTATGGCTACACCTTC. Amino acids: CASSVTGESNYGYTF.

This clone was counted only a few times. The chain uses TRBV7-3 and TRBJ1-1, with D unclear. V lost 0 bases and J lost 5, with 7 bases in between. Germline loops: CDR1 SGHTA, CDR2 FQGTGA. The CDR3 is made up of 13 amino acids. The CDR3, as DNA: TGTGCCAGCAGCTTAACGGGGAGGACTGAAGCTTTCTTT. Amino acid sequence: CASSLTGRTEAFF.

V and J are TRBV14 and TRBJ1-2, with D possibly being TRBD1 (6 bases). Per germline, CDR1 SGHDN and CDR2 FVKESK. The CDR3 covers 14 residues. Between the trimmed V and J ends, which lost 4 bases and 0 bases, there was a span of 9 bases. The CDR3 loop reads CASSPNRANYGYTF. CDR3 nucleotide sequence: TGTGCCAGCAGCCCCAACAGGGCTAACTATGGCTACACCTTC.

This clone was counted a few times. V gene TRBV18 combines with J gene TRBJ1-2; weak D call: TRBD1 (6 bases). Germline values: CDR1 KGHSH, CDR2 LQKENI. V was cut by 6 bases and J by 2 bases, with 22 bases left in between. This CDR3 region has 17 residues. The CDR3 nucleotides read TGTGCCAGCTCCAGAGCCGGGACAACCTTACTCAACTATGGCTACACCTTC. Translating gives CASSRAGTTLLNYGYTF.

The chain recombines TRBV5-1 with TRBJ2-1, with a tentative D call TRBD2 (6 bases). Trimming pared 5 bases from V and 6 bases from J, leaving 21 bases between. Germline CDR1 is SGHRS and CDR2 is YFSETQ. The CDR3 has 16 residues. Here the CDR3 reads CASRENGGIQFNEQFF. The CDR3 coding sequence is TGCGCCAGCAGAGAAAACGGCGGGATACAATTCAATGAGCAGTTCTTC.

In its sample, this clone was seen a few times. The gene calls are TRBV10-1 and TRBJ1-5, with 7 bases that match TRBD1. The germline V gene has CDR1 WNHNN and CDR2 SYGVQD (reference sequence). V dropped 9 bases and J dropped 4; count of bases not matched to a gene: 9. CDR3 length: 14 amino acids. CDR3 loop: CASRTGTVNQPQHF. CDR3 sequence (DNA): TGCGCCAGTAGAACCGGGACAGTGAATCAGCCCCAGCATTTT.

V gene TRBV3-1 (or the pseudogene TRBV3-2) combines with J gene TRBJ2-1; no reliable D call. V was pared by 0 bases and J by 2 bases, with 11 bases between. CDR3 size: 16 residues. CDR1 and CDR2 from the germline V gene are LGHDT and YNNKEL (reference sequence). CDR3 DNA sequence: TGTGCCAGCAGCCAAGAGTGGCAGCGCCCCTACAATGAGCAGTTCTTC. Translating it yields CASSQEWQRPYNEQFF.